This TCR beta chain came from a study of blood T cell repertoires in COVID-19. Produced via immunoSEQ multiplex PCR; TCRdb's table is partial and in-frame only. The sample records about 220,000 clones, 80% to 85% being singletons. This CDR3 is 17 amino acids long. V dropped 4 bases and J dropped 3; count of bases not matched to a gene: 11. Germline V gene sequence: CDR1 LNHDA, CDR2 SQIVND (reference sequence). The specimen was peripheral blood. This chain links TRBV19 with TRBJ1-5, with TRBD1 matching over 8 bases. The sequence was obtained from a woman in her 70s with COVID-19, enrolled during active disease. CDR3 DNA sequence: TGTGCCAGTAGTACCGCCAGGGGGCGGCTCATCAATCAGCCCCAGCATTTT. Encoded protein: CASSTARGRLINQPQHF. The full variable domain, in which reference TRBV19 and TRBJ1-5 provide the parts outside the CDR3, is DGGITQSPKYLFRKEGQNVTLSCEQNLNHDAMYWYRQDPGQGLRLIYYSQIVNDFQKGDIAEGYSVSREKKESFPLTVTSAQKNPTAFYLCASSTARGRLINQPQHFGDGTRLSIL.